These 14 T cell receptor beta chains were sequenced from one sample in a study of monozygotic twins with inflammatory bowel disease. After re-calling the 5' RACE reads, TCRdb lists one entry per CDR3 protein, DNA absent. Here the sample table reports a few hundred thousand distinct CDR3 sequences. Sequencing input: blood. The receptors derive from a human donor with ulcerative colitis or Crohn's disease, or a healthy co-twin of an affected twin (not recorded which).

The chain is built from TRBV5-1 and TRBJ2-7; TCRdb indicates TRBD1, and absent DNA this call remains unverified. Per the germline V gene, CDR1 is SGHRS and CDR2 is YFSETQ. This CDR3 comprises 15 residues. The CDR3 region is CASSLGGTAQYEQYF.

This chain links TRBV19 with TRBJ2-5. This CDR3 spans 12 amino acids. CDR1 is LNHDA, CDR2 SQIVND, per germline (reference sequence). The CDR3 protein is CASSQQSETQYF.

The chain joins TRBV6-6 to TRBJ2-7. The germline V gene encodes CDR1 MNHNY and CDR2 SVGAGI (reference sequence). CDR3 length: 13 residues. The CDR3 loop is CASSYSITYEQYF.

The chain links TRBV7-8 to TRBJ2-1; there is no DNA to check the TCRdb D call of TRBD1. Germline CDR1 SGHVS, CDR2 FQNEAQ. The CDR3 sequence is 16 residues long. This CDR3 reads CASSLEGTGPWDEQFF.

V usage is TRBV10-2 and J usage is TRBJ1-1. This CDR3 comprises 12 residues. The germline gives CDR1 WSHSY, CDR2 SAAADI. CDR3: CASERDSTEAFF.

The genes are TRBV19 and TRBJ2-7; lacking DNA, the TRBD1 call made by TCRdb goes unchecked. CDR3 length equals 12 residues. Germline loops: CDR1 LNHDA, CDR2 SQIVND (reference sequence). Here the CDR3 reads CASGTDAYEQYF.

V gene TRBV20-1 combines with J gene TRBJ1-5; TCRdb names TRBD1, which stays unverified in the absence of DNA. CDR1 and CDR2 (germline): DFQATT, SNEGSKA (reference sequence). The CDR3 length is 14 residues. This CDR3 reads CSGTDGTTNQPQHF.

The chain joins TRBV24-1 to TRBJ2-1. Germline CDR1 KGHDR, CDR2 SFDVKD. The CDR3 is made up of 14 amino acids. CDR3 residues: CATSDQDRQLEQFF.

The rearrangement links TRBV5-1 to TRBJ2-1; the D call of TRBD1 rests on TCRdb alone, since no DNA is present to check it. Germline-derived CDR1 and CDR2 are SGHRS and YFSETQ. There are 15 residues in the CDR3. The CDR3 is CASSLTQGINNEQFF.

This chain links TRBV6-5 with TRBJ1-2; TCRdb outputs TRBD1, but without DNA this stays unchecked. The CDR3 runs to 17 residues. Germline CDR1 and CDR2: MNHEY and SVGAGI. The CDR3 sequence is CASSYWTGGSEDYGYTF.

The chain employs TRBV30 and TRBJ2-3; TCRdb names TRBD1, which stays unverified in the absence of DNA. CDR1 is GTSNPN, CDR2 SVGIG, per germline (reference sequence). This CDR3 comprises 13 residues. The CDR3 sequence is CAWSVPGPDTQYF.

The chain's CDR3 is CASSRSFDRDTEAFF. The V gene is TRBV4-2, the J gene TRBJ1-1; TCRdb reports TRBD1, a call that lacks DNA to check it against. CDR3 length: 15 residues. The germline CDR1 and CDR2 sequences are LGHNA and YNFKEQ.

CDR3 protein: CASSPSSLGIDNEQFF. The chain has TRBV18 and TRBJ2-1. The V gene's germline CDR1 is KGHSH and CDR2 LQKENI. The CDR3 loop spans 16 amino acids.

The rearrangement joins TRBV30 to TRBJ2-1; the TRBD1 assignment by TCRdb is unverifiable without DNA. CDR1 and CDR2 (germline): GTSNPN, SVGIG (reference sequence). The CDR3 totals 14 residues. The CDR3 sequence: CAWSTGGSGREQFF.